Listed below are T cell receptor beta chains from one sample, sequenced in a study of blood T cell repertoires in COVID-19. TCRdb keeps only in-frame clones here, not all; method: immunoSEQ multiplex PCR. The data contain around 170,000 clones, roughly 80% of them singletons. Sequencing used PBMCs or T cells enriched from blood (not recorded which). All receptors derive from a man aged 45-65 years who had recovered from COVID-19. The conserved cysteine and the conserved F or W are not part of the CDR3 here. The order of the fields is V gene, J gene, D gene, CDR3 protein. D genes are given only for firm matches.

v_call: TRBV18
j_call: TRBJ2-2
d_call: .
cdr3_aa: ASSGMGDTGELF

v_call: TRBV7-2
j_call: TRBJ2-7
d_call: TRBD2
cdr3_aa: ASSEKEIAGGSYEQY

v_call: TRBV30
j_call: TRBJ1-1
d_call: .
cdr3_aa: AWTPPGYTEAF

v_call: TRBV7-2
j_call: TRBJ2-7
d_call: TRBD2
cdr3_aa: ASSFYGLGREQY

v_call: TRBV19
j_call: TRBJ1-4
d_call: TRBD1
cdr3_aa: ASTPGRQGVGNEKLF

v_call: TRBV5-1
j_call: TRBJ2-7
d_call: .
cdr3_aa: ASSPSAGRNEQY

v_call: TRBV4-3
j_call: TRBJ1-1
d_call: TRBD1
cdr3_aa: ASSQDGTGGGTEAF

v_call: TRBV15
j_call: TRBJ1-2
d_call: .
cdr3_aa: ATSSELLYGYT

v_call: TRBV6-4
j_call: TRBJ1-1
d_call: .
cdr3_aa: ASSVEGKNTEAF

v_call: TRBV2
j_call: TRBJ2-5
d_call: .
cdr3_aa: ASGPEAQETQY

v_call: TRBV27
j_call: TRBJ1-2
d_call: .
cdr3_aa: ASSLQGGYGYT

v_call: TRBV28
j_call: TRBJ1-3
d_call: TRBD1
cdr3_aa: ASSLSGGSGNTIY

v_call: TRBV5-1
j_call: TRBJ1-1
d_call: .
cdr3_aa: ASSLARGNTEAF

v_call: TRBV18
j_call: TRBJ1-1
d_call: TRBD1
cdr3_aa: ASSPGQGGTEAF

v_call: TRBV3-1/TRBV3-2
j_call: TRBJ1-2
d_call: .
cdr3_aa: ASSQGGGRGYT

v_call: TRBV7-9
j_call: TRBJ2-3
d_call: .
cdr3_aa: ASSSTQGRYLTDTQY

v_call: TRBV19
j_call: TRBJ2-3
d_call: .
cdr3_aa: ASSIADTQY

v_call: TRBV7-2
j_call: TRBJ1-2
d_call: TRBD1
cdr3_aa: ASSLVQGAVDGYT

v_call: TRBV5-1
j_call: TRBJ2-7
d_call: TRBD1
cdr3_aa: ASSSTYPGQRYEQY

v_call: TRBV28
j_call: TRBJ1-3
d_call: .
cdr3_aa: ASGVADRRNTIY

v_call: TRBV19
j_call: TRBJ1-1
d_call: .
cdr3_aa: ASSNREAF

v_call: TRBV7-9
j_call: TRBJ2-7
d_call: .
cdr3_aa: ASSFNSYEQY

v_call: TRBV13
j_call: TRBJ2-7
d_call: .
cdr3_aa: ASTNRDNSYEQY

v_call: TRBV5-6
j_call: TRBJ1-5
d_call: .
cdr3_aa: ASSVGQFGNQPQH

v_call: TRBV6-5
j_call: TRBJ2-7
d_call: .
cdr3_aa: ASIFDRGRGIEQY

v_call: TRBV4-1
j_call: TRBJ1-5
d_call: TRBD1
cdr3_aa: ASSRDRVGQPQH

v_call: TRBV13
j_call: TRBJ1-1
d_call: .
cdr3_aa: ASSLNPGGDTEAF

v_call: TRBV7-3
j_call: TRBJ2-2
d_call: TRBD2
cdr3_aa: ASSLVRGGRAGELF

v_call: TRBV12-3/TRBV12-4
j_call: TRBJ1-1
d_call: .
cdr3_aa: ASRTQQNTEAF

v_call: TRBV5-1
j_call: TRBJ1-5
d_call: .
cdr3_aa: ASSLGGSLQPQH

v_call: TRBV24-1
j_call: TRBJ2-5
d_call: TRBD2
cdr3_aa: ATSDSSGGAYETQY

v_call: TRBV29-1
j_call: TRBJ1-2
d_call: .
cdr3_aa: SAGDREGGYT

v_call: TRBV3-1/TRBV3-2
j_call: TRBJ2-7
d_call: TRBD1
cdr3_aa: ASSQVGTGRSYEQY

v_call: TRBV28
j_call: TRBJ2-5
d_call: .
cdr3_aa: ASTRTNQETQY

v_call: TRBV7-2
j_call: TRBJ1-1
d_call: .
cdr3_aa: ASSFRGGKDNTEAF

v_call: TRBV4-1
j_call: TRBJ1-5
d_call: .
cdr3_aa: ASSHWRGDQPQH

v_call: TRBV9
j_call: TRBJ1-1
d_call: TRBD1
cdr3_aa: ASSVRQGALDTEAF

v_call: TRBV12-3/TRBV12-4
j_call: TRBJ2-1
d_call: TRBD2
cdr3_aa: ASSPGPGLEQF

v_call: TRBV6-6
j_call: TRBJ2-6
d_call: .
cdr3_aa: ASRDLGVSGANVLT

v_call: TRBV5-1
j_call: TRBJ1-5
d_call: .
cdr3_aa: ASSLAWGEQPQH